Following are 16 T cell receptor beta chains from one sample sequenced in a study of identical twins. TCRdb itself ran the 5' RACE reads through MiXCR, one entry per CDR3 protein. The sample yields fewer than 900,000 distinct CDR3 sequences, 21% seen once. These sequences were also reported in another study, on T cells expressing NK-cell markers.

The sequenced material came from PBMCs. The origin of the receptors is a woman aged 18-30 years in good health.

The CDR3 region has the DNA TGTGCCAGCAGCCCGACAGGGAGCCGCACTGAAGCTTTCTTT. It translates to CASSPTGSRTEAFF. The chain combines TRBV6-1 with TRBJ1-1; 7 nucleotides match TRBD1. The CDR3 has 14 residues. Germline loops: CDR1 MNHNS, CDR2 SASEGT. With V trimmed by 6 bases and J by 4 bases, 8 bases remained unmatched.

The sample holds many counts of this clonotype. The V gene is TRBV30, the J gene TRBJ2-3; TRBD2 matches at 7 bases. The CDR3 is 14 amino acids. With V trimmed by 3 bases and J by 6 bases, 9 bases remained unmatched. Germline lookup yields CDR1 GTSNPN and CDR2 SVGIG (reference sequence). CDR3: CAWSGTTVRDTQYF. For the CDR3, the DNA is TGTGCCTGGAGCGGGACTACTGTAAGGGATACGCAGTATTTT.

The J gene is TRBJ2-3, the V gene TRBV5-4, with 11 bases lining up with TRBD2. Losses at the gene ends were 1 base for V and 5 bases for J; bases not matched to a gene: 6. The CDR3 covers 16 residues. CDR1 SGHNT and CDR2 YYREEE come from the germline V gene (reference sequence). The CDR3 is CASSLSPSGRLDTQYF. CDR3 nucleotides: TGTGCCAGCAGCTTGTCCCCTAGCGGGAGGCTAGATACGCAGTATTTT.

This chain joins TRBV20-1 and TRBJ1-2; no clear D. V was pared by 6 bases and J by 9 bases, with 14 bases between. This CDR3 is built from 11 residues. The germline gives CDR1 DFQATT, CDR2 SNEGSKA (reference sequence). CDR3 in DNA: TGCAGTGCCTTTTACGGAGACCGCTACACCTTC. Encoded protein: CSAFYGDRYTF.

The chain is built from TRBV2 and TRBJ2-7; 8 nucleotides match TRBD1. CDR3 length: 12 amino acids. Germline CDR1 and CDR2: SNHLY and FYNNEI. Unmatched junction bases numbered 5, after V lost 6 bases and J lost 7 bases. The CDR3 here is CASRDRVEEQYF. The CDR3 DNA reads TGTGCCAGCAGGGACAGGGTGGAGGAGCAGTACTTC.

This clonotype was recorded only once. The V call is TRBV3-1, the J call TRBJ2-1; 15 bases match TRBD2. The germline CDR1 and CDR2 sequences are LGHDT and YNNKEL (reference sequence). After removal of 3 bases from V and 9 bases from J, the junction contained 0 bases not matched to a gene. The CDR3 is made up of 14 amino acids. The CDR3 loop reads CASSQGLAGGEQFF. The CDR3 nucleotides are TGTGCCAGCAGCCAGGGACTAGCGGGGGGTGAGCAGTTCTTC.

This sequence joins TRBV6-5 and TRBJ2-2, with D tentatively TRBD2 (6 bases). V shed 2 bases and J shed 8 bases, with 12 bases lying between them. The CDR3 sequence is 14 residues long. Germline V gene sequence: CDR1 MNHEY, CDR2 SVGAGI. The CDR3 loop is CASSYPGGKGELFF. CDR3 DNA: TGTGCCAGCAGTTACCCGGGCGGGAAGGGGGAGCTGTTTTTT.

This clonotype was counted a few times. The chain has TRBV4-3 and TRBJ2-3; no clear D. CDR1 is LGHNA and CDR2 is YSLEER in the germline V gene. Trimming removed 4 bases at V and 2 bases at J, with 10 bases between. CDR3 length: 14 residues. The CDR3 coding sequence is TGCGCCAGCAGCCTAAGTATTACCACAGATACGCAGTATTTT. This sequence encodes CASSLSITTDTQYF.

This clonotype has only a few counts. The genes are TRBV10-3 and TRBJ2-5, with a weak D call TRBD2 (7 bases). CDR3 length: 14 residues. Trimming cost V 3 bases and J 3 bases, with 11 bases left between them. Germline values: CDR1 ENHRY, CDR2 SYGVKD. The CDR3: CAISDRGGEETQYF. CDR3 nucleotides: TGTGCCATCAGTGATAGGGGGGGAGAAGAGACCCAGTACTTC.

The chain couples TRBV12-3 or TRBV12-4 to TRBJ2-7; the match to TRBD1 covers 10 bases. J was trimmed by 6 bases and V by 8 bases; bases with no gene match: 19. This CDR3 spans 17 amino acids. CDR3 protein: CASRLDAGQGPSGEQYF. The CDR3 region has the DNA TGTGCCAGCCGCTTAGACGCGGGACAGGGGCCCTCCGGCGAGCAGTACTTC.

This clonotype was counted many times. The chain is built from TRBV5-1 and TRBJ2-2; D call uncertain. CDR3 length equals 13 residues. The V end lost 0 bases, the J end lost 0 bases, and 0 bases lay between the germline ends. Germline lookup yields CDR1 SGHRS and CDR2 YFSETQ. CDR3 DNA sequence: TGCGCCAGCAGCTTGGCGAACACCGGGGAGCTGTTTTTT. It encodes CASSLANTGELFF.

The V and J genes are TRBV10-3 and TRBJ2-5; the D is unclear. V was trimmed by 6 bases and J by 5 bases, leaving 7 bases between them. Germline V gives CDR1 ENHRY, CDR2 SYGVKD. There are 11 residues in the CDR3. The CDR3 reads CAISNQETQYF. The CDR3 DNA sequence: TGTGCCATCAGCAATCAGGAGACCCAGTACTTC.

The chain uses TRBV4-2 and TRBJ2-7; unclear D gene. V was cut by 0 bases and J by 4 bases, with 19 bases left in between. Germline values: CDR1 LGHNA, CDR2 YNFKEQ. The CDR3 is 17 residues long. The CDR3 loop reads CASSQDLVSFLGYEQYF. In DNA form, the CDR3 reads TGTGCCAGCAGCCAAGATCTTGTCAGTTTTCTTGGGTACGAGCAGTACTTC.

A few counts support this clonotype. This sequence joins TRBV4-1 and TRBJ2-7, with a possible D match to TRBD1 (5 bases). V was trimmed by 1 base and J by 4 bases, leaving 14 bases between them. This CDR3 contains 15 residues. Germline lookup yields CDR1 MGHRA and CDR2 YSYEKL. The CDR3 bases are TGCGCCAGCAGCCAAGGACAGAGTTCTTCTTACGAGCAGTACTTC. It encodes CASSQGQSSSYEQYF.

The chain couples TRBV3-1 to TRBJ2-2; D could derive from TRBD1 or TRBD2 (5 bases each). There are 13 residues in the CDR3. Germline values: CDR1 LGHDT, CDR2 YNNKEL (reference sequence). V was cut by 8 bases and J by 6 bases, with 13 bases left in between. The CDR3 region is CASAGRGAGELFF. CDR3 nucleotide sequence: TGTGCCAGCGCAGGACGAGGGGCCGGGGAGCTGTTTTTT.

This clonotype was detected many times. DNA for the CDR3: TGTGCCAGCAGCCAAGGTTATGAGGGAGCTGAAGCTTTCTTT. This codes for CASSQGYEGAEAFF. The V gene is TRBV3-1, the J gene TRBJ1-1; D unclear. This CDR3 region has 14 residues. V was trimmed by 1 base and J by 6 bases, leaving 12 bases between them. The V gene's germline CDR1 is LGHDT and CDR2 YNNKEL (reference sequence).